Each of the 20 T cell receptor beta chains below was sequenced from the same sample in a study of identical twins. TCRdb called the 5' RACE reads again in MiXCR, with one record for every CDR3 protein. The repertoire holds fewer than 20,000 distinct CDR3 sequences, with 69% as singletons. Sequencing was done on a sample of memory (CD45RO+) T cells sorted from blood. The receptor set was obtained from a young woman in good health. This table probably holds off-target reads from a library built for another chain.

The chain is built from TRBV15 and TRBJ2-1, with D maybe TRBD1 (6 bases). Germline CDR1 and CDR2: LNHNV and YYDKDF (reference sequence). V lost 0 bases, J lost 6 bases, and 9 bases lay in between. CDR3 size: 14 residues. Here the CDR3 DNA reads TGTGCCACCAGCAGAGATCAGGGGAGCAATGAGCAGTTCTTC. Encoded protein: CATSRDQGSNEQFF. Complete variable domain (other parts from reference TRBV15 and TRBJ2-1): DAMVIQNPRYQVTQFGKPVTLSCSQTLNHNVMYWYQQKSSQAPKLLFHYYDKDFNNEADTPDNFQSRRPNTSFCFLDIRSPGLGDTAMYLCATSRDQGSNEQFFGPGTRLTVL.

DNA for the CDR3: TGCGCCAGCAGCTTGGATAGCGGGACAGATACGCAGTATTTT. The encoded protein is CASSLDSGTDTQYF. The chain employs TRBV5-1 and TRBJ2-3; 7 bases map to TRBD2. The V gene end was trimmed by 0 bases and the J gene end by 3 bases; junction bases not matched to a gene: 1. The CDR3 spans 14 residues. Germline values: CDR1 SGHRS, CDR2 YFSETQ.

This clonotype was found a few times. The chain links TRBV5-6 to TRBJ2-5, with no clear D. This CDR3 spans 12 amino acids. Germline-derived CDR1 and CDR2 are SGHDT and YYEEEE. Trimming removed 2 bases from V and 4 bases from J, with 6 bases in between. CDR3 loop: CASSLVGETQYF. The CDR3 DNA reads as TGTGCCAGCAGCTTAGTAGGAGAGACCCAGTACTTC. The variable domain in full, completed from reference TRBV5-6 and TRBJ2-5, reads DAGVTQSPTHLIKTRGQQVTLRCSPKSGHDTVSWYQQALGQGPQFIFQYYEEEERQRGNFPDRFSGHQFPNYSSELNVNALLLGDSALYLCASSLVGETQYFGPGTRLLVL.

The rearrangement links TRBV29-1 to TRBJ1-2; D gene ambiguous. Germline lookup yields CDR1 SQVTM and CDR2 ANQGSEA. The V end was cut by 1 base, the J end by 8 bases, with 5 bases between. The CDR3 extends over 10 amino acids. CDR3 amino acids: CSVEGNGYTF. CDR3 DNA: TGCAGCGTTGAAGGGAACGGCTACACCTTC.

This clonotype was detected a few times. The V call is TRBV4-3, the J call TRBJ2-3, with D hard to call. The V end lost 4 bases, the J end lost 2 bases, and 10 bases lay between the germline ends. The CDR3 is 14 amino acids. The germline CDR1 and CDR2 sequences are LGHNA and YSLEER. CDR3 DNA sequence: TGCGCCAGCAGCCGAGGACGGTCCACAGATACGCAGTATTTT. This sequence encodes CASSRGRSTDTQYF.

The rearrangement joins TRBV6-1 to TRBJ2-3; no definite D call. This CDR3 comprises 13 residues. Trimming left V 8 bases short and J 4 bases short, with 13 bases between. Germline CDR1 reads MNHNS; CDR2 reads SASEGT. The CDR3 nucleotides are TGTGCCAGCTCCATAGTAGTCGCAGATACGCAGTATTTT. This codes for CASSIVVADTQYF.

The genes are TRBV5-3 and TRBJ2-1; D remains ambiguous. TRBV5-3 is an ORF, with its function uncertain. The CDR3 is made up of 16 amino acids. Trimming removed 0 bases at V and 7 bases at J, with 17 bases between. In DNA, the CDR3 is TGTGCCAGAAGCTTGGGATGGGTAGCTGAAGGGAATGAGCAGTTCTTC. This translates into CARSLGWVAEGNEQFF.

The rearrangement uses TRBV19 and TRBJ2-1; the match to TRBD2 covers 7 bases. The CDR3 totals 15 residues. V dropped 7 bases and J dropped 7; count of bases not matched to a gene: 13. In germline, CDR1 is LNHDA, CDR2 SQIVND (reference sequence). The CDR3 spells CASTTTGTNKNEQFF. The CDR3 DNA is TGTGCCAGTACCACTACCGGGACTAACAAGAATGAGCAGTTCTTC.

The genes are TRBV6-2 or TRBV6-3 and TRBJ2-1; D not certain. V was pared by 7 bases and J by 4 bases, with 17 bases between. The germline V gene has CDR1 MNHEY and CDR2 SVGEGT. The CDR3 length is 15 residues. DNA for the CDR3: TGTGCCAGCACCTTCCGGAGTCAGGCTTACAATGAGCAGTTCTTC. Translation: CASTFRSQAYNEQFF.

This clonotype turned up a few times. The V gene is TRBV7-2, the J gene TRBJ2-1; D is ambiguous. Germline CDR1 SGHTA, CDR2 FQGNSA. The V end was cut by 0 bases, the J end by 15 bases, with 15 bases between. This CDR3 region has 13 residues. This chain's CDR3 is CASSLATDKYPFF. DNA for the CDR3: TGTGCCAGCAGCTTAGCCACAGACAAGTACCCGTTCTTC.

This CDR3 is CSVGTGSYEQYF. As DNA, the CDR3 is TGCAGCGTTGGGACAGGGTCCTACGAGCAGTACTTC. This rearrangement joins TRBV29-1 to TRBJ2-7, with 8 bases aligning to TRBD1. J lost 1 base, V lost 4 bases, and 0 bases had no gene match. In germline, CDR1 is SQVTM, CDR2 ANQGSEA. The CDR3 is 12 residues long.

This clonotype was seen only a few times. V gene TRBV6-5 combines with J gene TRBJ1-1, with D unresolved. The CDR3 length is 12 residues. V shed 6 bases and J shed 4 bases, with 9 bases lying between them. The germline gives CDR1 MNHEY, CDR2 SVGAGI. The CDR3 DNA reads as TGTGCCAGCAGCCGCCCTGGCACTGAAGCTTTCTTT. Protein product: CASSRPGTEAFF.

This clonotype appeared a few times. The chain recombines TRBV7-6 with TRBJ2-1, with 7 bases fitting TRBD1. Germline V gives CDR1 SGHVS, CDR2 FNYEAQ. With 5 bases clipped from V and 6 bases from J, the junction kept 1 base outside the gene matches. This CDR3 has 12 residues. Written as DNA, the CDR3 is TGTGCCAGCAGCCACAGGGGCAATGAGCAGTTCTTC. Its protein is CASSHRGNEQFF.

The CDR3, as DNA: TGTGCCAGCAGCTCAAACAGGGAACAAGAGACCCAGTACTTC. Its protein product is CASSSNREQETQYF. The chain has TRBV7-9 and TRBJ2-5; D perhaps matches TRBD1 (6 bases). V gave up 4 bases and J gave up 2 bases, with 11 bases separating them. There are 14 residues in the CDR3. Germline V gives CDR1 SEHNR, CDR2 FQNEAQ (reference sequence).

The V and J genes are TRBV11-3 and TRBJ2-1, with D possibly matching TRBD2 (5 bases). Germline CDR1 is SGHNT and CDR2 is YENEEA. CDR3 size: 14 residues. V lost 5 bases to trimming and J lost 4 bases, with 12 bases between them. The CDR3 loop reads CASSPAGGYNEQFF. The CDR3 nucleotides are TGTGCCAGCAGCCCTGCCGGCGGGTACAATGAGCAGTTCTTC.

The chain joins TRBV11-2 to TRBJ2-7; a possible D gene is TRBD2 (5 bases). The ends were cut back, 7 bases at V and 3 bases at J, with 13 bases in the middle. This CDR3 is 13 amino acids long. Germline CDR1 reads SGHAT; CDR2 reads FQNNGV. As DNA, the CDR3 is TGTGCCAGCACCCGAAGCGGATTCTACGAGCAGTACTTC. Translation: CASTRSGFYEQYF.

V and J are TRBV19 and TRBJ2-7; 14 nucleotides align to TRBD2. The V gene's germline CDR1 is LNHDA and CDR2 SQIVND (reference sequence). CDR3 size: 19 residues. V shed 0 bases, J shed 4 bases, and the junction held 11 bases outside the gene matches. Written as DNA, the CDR3 is TGTGCCAGTAGTATAGAAACAGCGGGACTAGCGGGAGCATCTTACGAGCAGTACTTC. It is translated as CASSIETAGLAGASYEQYF.

In this sample, this clonotype is medium-sized. V usage is TRBV7-6 and J usage is TRBJ2-3; D not certain. The V and J ends lost 2 bases and 5 bases respectively, with 2 bases between them. CDR3 length equals 11 residues. In germline, CDR1 is SGHVS, CDR2 FNYEAQ. The CDR3 is CASSLQDTQYF. Here the CDR3 DNA reads TGTGCCAGCAGCTTACAAGATACGCAGTATTTT. Variable domain in full (rest from reference TRBV7-6 and TRBJ2-3): GAGVSQSPRYKVTKRGQDVALRCDPISGHVSLYWYRQALGQGPEFLTYFNYEAQQDKSGLPNDRFSAERPEGSISTLTIQRTEQRDSAMYRCASSLQDTQYFGPGTRLTVL.

The table lists this clonotype with a few counts. The CDR3 reads CASSEGFYEQYF. The CDR3 coding sequence is TGTGCCAGCAGCGAGGGATTCTACGAGCAGTACTTC. The chain carries TRBV6-2 or TRBV6-3 and TRBJ2-7; weak D call: TRBD2 (5 bases). CDR3 length: 12 residues. V lost 6 bases to trimming and J lost 3 bases, with 9 bases between them. Germline CDR1 MNHEY, CDR2 SVGEGT.

CDR3 protein: CASSPLGLTYNEQFF. Written as DNA, the CDR3 is TGTGCCAGCAGCCCTCTGGGACTGACCTACAATGAGCAGTTCTTC. The chain employs TRBV3-1 and TRBJ2-1; a possible D gene is TRBD2 (6 bases). This CDR3 is built from 15 residues. Germline V gives CDR1 LGHDT, CDR2 YNNKEL (reference sequence). Trimming cost V 4 bases and J 2 bases, with 12 bases left between them.